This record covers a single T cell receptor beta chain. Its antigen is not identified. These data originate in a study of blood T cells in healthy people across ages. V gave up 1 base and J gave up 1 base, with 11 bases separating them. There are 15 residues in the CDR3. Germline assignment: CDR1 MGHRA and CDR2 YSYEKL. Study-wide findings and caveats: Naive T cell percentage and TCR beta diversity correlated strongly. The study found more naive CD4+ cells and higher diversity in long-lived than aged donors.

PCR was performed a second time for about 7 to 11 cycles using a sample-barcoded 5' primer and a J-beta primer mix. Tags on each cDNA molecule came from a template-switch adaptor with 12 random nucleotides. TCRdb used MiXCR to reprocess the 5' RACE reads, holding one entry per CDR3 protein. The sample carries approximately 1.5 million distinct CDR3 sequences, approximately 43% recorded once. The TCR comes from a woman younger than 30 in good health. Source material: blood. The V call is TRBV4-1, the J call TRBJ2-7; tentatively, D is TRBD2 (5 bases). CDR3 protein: CASSQGDSDSYEQYF. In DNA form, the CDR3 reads TGCGCCAGCAGCCAAGGGGATAGCGATTCCTACGAGCAGTACTTC.